Below, 20 T cell receptor beta chains from the same sample are listed, as sequenced in a study of T cell repertoires in cytomegalovirus infection. TCRdb re-analysed the reads in MiXCR, keeping a single row per CDR3 protein. The table lists approximately 290,000 distinct CDR3 sequences, about 23% of them singletons. Material for sequencing was PBMCs. All receptors come from a human donor in good health (CMV status not recorded). Some clones in this sample may be carry-over from other donors' samples.

This clonotype was recorded at least ten times. V is TRBV7-6 and J is TRBJ2-1; TRBD2 aligns across 14 bases. V trimming: 10 bases; J trimming: 4 bases; junction bases outside the gene matches: 12. CDR1 and CDR2 from the germline V gene are SGHVS and FNYEAQ. The CDR3 is 17 residues long. For the CDR3, the DNA is TGTGCCACCCAACAGACTAGCGGGAGGGGTGGTTACAATGAGCAGTTCTTC. Translating it yields CATQQTSGRGGYNEQFF.

The chain joins TRBV5-4 to TRBJ1-1, with 7 bases that match TRBD1. Germline trimming cut 4 bases from V and 1 base from J; bases unmatched to any gene: 4. Germline V CDR1 and CDR2: SGHNT, YYREEE (reference sequence). The CDR3 length is 14 residues. CDR3 coding DNA: TGTGCCAGCAGCATCACAGGGGCGAACACTGAAGCTTTCTTT. Its translation: CASSITGANTEAFF.

This clonotype has only a few counts. V and J are TRBV7-2 and TRBJ1-3; TRBD1 aligns across 7 bases. The CDR3 runs 16 residues. CDR1 is SGHTA, CDR2 FQGNSA, per germline. J lost 4 bases, V lost 3 bases, and 9 bases had no gene match. DNA for the CDR3: TGTGCCAGCAGCTTTCAGCAGGGGGGCGTCGGAAACACCATATATTTT. The encoded protein is CASSFQQGGVGNTIYF.

The gene calls are TRBV7-3 and TRBJ2-3; no clear D. This CDR3 spans 14 amino acids. Trimming removed 4 bases from V and 6 bases from J, with 14 bases in between. Germline CDR1 reads SGHTA; CDR2 reads FQGTGA. CDR3 amino acids: CASSSDFPRDTQYF. For the CDR3, the DNA is TGTGCCAGCAGCTCCGATTTTCCCCGGGATACGCAGTATTTT.

The chain has TRBV20-1 and TRBJ2-1; 14 nucleotides line up with TRBD2. The germline V gene has CDR1 DFQATT and CDR2 SNEGSKA (reference sequence). Unmatched junction bases numbered 5, after V lost 6 bases and J lost 4 bases. The CDR3 has 15 residues. As DNA, the CDR3 is TGCAGTGCGGTTAGACTAGCGGGAGGGTACAATGAGCAGTTCTTC. It specifies CSAVRLAGGYNEQFF.

This chain uses TRBV10-3 with TRBJ2-2, with 10 nucleotides matching TRBD1. This CDR3 contains 13 residues. CDR1 and CDR2 (germline): ENHRY, SYGVKD. Unmatched junction bases numbered 6, after V lost 11 bases and J lost 6 bases. The DNA for the CDR3 is TGTGCCGCGGGACAGGGGACTCCCGGGGAGCTGTTTTTT. This codes for CAAGQGTPGELFF.

This clonotype has a count of ten or more. The chain joins TRBV7-3 to TRBJ2-3; D is undetermined. Between the trimmed V and J ends, which lost 8 bases and 2 bases, there was a span of 17 bases. This CDR3 contains 15 residues. Looked up from germline, CDR1 is SGHTA and CDR2 is FQGTGA. CDR3 sequence reads: CASALNFQTTDTQYF. CDR3 nucleotide sequence: TGTGCCAGCGCTCTAAACTTTCAAACCACAGATACGCAGTATTTT.

Ten or more counts support this clonotype. This chain connects TRBV7-3 to TRBJ2-1, with 7 bases lining up with TRBD2. The CDR3 has 15 amino acids. Trimming cost V 3 bases and J 0 bases; bases outside gene matches: 2. The V gene's germline CDR1 is SGHTA and CDR2 FQGTGA. CDR3 loop: CASSLGGGSYNEQFF. In DNA, the CDR3 is TGTGCCAGCAGCTTGGGCGGGGGCTCCTACAATGAGCAGTTCTTC. The variable domain in full, completed from reference TRBV7-3 and TRBJ2-1, reads GAGVSQTPSNKVTEKGKYVELRCDPISGHTALYWYRQSLGQGPEFLIYFQGTGAADDSGLPNDRFFAVRPEGSVSTLKIQRTERGDSAVYLCASSLGGGSYNEQFFGPGTRLTVL.

The CDR3 region is CATRGLAGGFTGELFF. For the CDR3, the DNA is TGTGCCACCCGCGGACTAGCGGGAGGGTTCACCGGGGAGCTGTTTTTT. The chain employs TRBV15 and TRBJ2-2, with 15 bases matching TRBD2. CDR1 and CDR2 (germline): LNHNV, YYDKDF (reference sequence). V gave up 8 bases and J gave up 4 bases; unmatched junction bases: 5. The CDR3 contains 16 residues. Full variable domain (remainder filled in from reference TRBV15 and TRBJ2-2): DAMVIQNPRYQVTQFGKPVTLSCSQTLNHNVMYWYQQKSSQAPKLLFHYYDKDFNNEADTPDNFQSRRPNTSFCFLDIRSPGLGDTAMYLCATRGLAGGFTGELFFGEGSRLTVL.

There are many counts of this clonotype. This sequence joins TRBV7-3 and TRBJ1-3; no clear D gene. Germline CDR1 reads SGHTA; CDR2 reads FQGTGA. Between the trimmed V and J ends, which lost 3 bases and 1 base, there was a span of 4 bases. This CDR3 region has 13 residues. The CDR3 loop is CASSLLSGNTIYF. DNA for the CDR3: TGTGCCAGCAGCTTGCTTTCTGGAAACACCATATATTTT.

The V gene is TRBV5-5, the J gene TRBJ2-2; D ambiguous. The V gene lost 4 bases and the J gene lost 9 bases, with 16 bases spanning the gap. This CDR3 spans 14 amino acids. Germline loops: CDR1 SGHKS, CDR2 YYEKEE (reference sequence). DNA of the CDR3: TGTGCCAGCAGCGACACGGCAGGTCTGAGGGAGCTGTTTTTT. This gives the protein CASSDTAGLRELFF.

This clonotype was seen repeatedly, ten times or more. The chain is built from TRBV7-2 and TRBJ2-1; the D call may be TRBD1 or TRBD2 (5 bases each). CDR1 is SGHTA, CDR2 FQGNSA, per germline. Trimming left V 5 bases short and J 4 bases short, with 15 bases between. CDR3 length: 15 amino acids. CDR3 amino acids: CASSPPRGGYNEQFF. CDR3 sequence (DNA): TGTGCCAGCAGCCCCCCGAGGGGCGGGTACAATGAGCAGTTCTTC.

For this clonotype: The final CDR3 position lacks the conserved phenylalanine or tryptophan, pointing to a likely read error. The chain links TRBV20-1 to TRBJ2-6; tentative D call: TRBD2 (7 bases). The ends were cut back, 5 bases at V and 2 bases at J, with 22 bases in the middle. The CDR3 is 18 amino acids. Germline lookup yields CDR1 DFQATT and CDR2 SNEGSKA (reference sequence). CDR3 region: CSASLGGAEGTGANVLTL. CDR3 sequence (DNA): TGCAGTGCTTCCTTGGGGGGGGCTGAAGGTACTGGGGCCAACGTCCTGACTTTA.

This clonotype was seen only a few times. The chain combines TRBV7-2 with TRBJ2-5; the D call may be TRBD1 or TRBD2 (5 bases each). Germline V gene data show CDR1 as SGHTA and CDR2 as FQGNSA. The CDR3 runs to 14 residues. The V end lost 5 bases, the J end lost 5 bases, and 15 bases lay between the germline ends. The CDR3 region has the DNA TGTGCCAGCAGCCCGGGACCACTATATGAGACCCAGTACTTC. It specifies CASSPGPLYETQYF.

This chain links TRBV6-2 or TRBV6-3 with TRBJ2-3; 10 bases match TRBD2. Per the germline V gene, CDR1 is MNHEY and CDR2 is SVGEGT. Losses at the gene ends were 0 bases for V and 7 bases for J; bases not matched to a gene: 10. The CDR3 covers 17 residues. The CDR3 nucleotides are TGTGCCAGCAGTTACTCGGGAGCGGGGGGGTCCAGGCATACGCAGTATTTT. This gives the protein CASSYSGAGGSRHTQYF.

The chain carries TRBV25-1 and TRBJ2-1; D remains ambiguous. The germline V and J ends were trimmed by 3 bases and 5 bases, with 14 bases remaining between them. Germline CDR1 is MGHDK and CDR2 is SYGVNS. The CDR3 totals 15 residues. CDR3 sequence reads: CASSDFRGPHNEQFF. CDR3 DNA: TGTGCCAGCAGTGATTTCAGAGGACCGCACAATGAGCAGTTCTTC.

In its sample, this clonotype was seen a few times. The chain couples TRBV2 to TRBJ2-7, with D possibly being TRBD2 (6 bases). Trimming took 6 bases from V and 0 from J, leaving 18 bases between them. From germline, CDR1 is SNHLY and CDR2 FYNNEI. The CDR3 spans 16 residues. The CDR3 spells CASRGDWLGGSYEQYF. In DNA form, the CDR3 reads TGTGCCAGCAGGGGGGACTGGTTGGGGGGCTCCTACGAGCAGTACTTC.

This clonotype was counted between two and nine times. The chain has TRBV6-2 or TRBV6-3 and TRBJ2-1; maybe TRBD1 (6 bases). CDR3 size: 12 residues. The germline CDR1 and CDR2 sequences are MNHEY and SVGEGT. The V gene lost 8 bases and the J gene lost 13 bases, with 18 bases spanning the gap. CDR3: CASRTGGYVQFF. For the CDR3, the DNA is TGTGCCAGCCGGACTGGGGGCTATGTTCAGTTCTTC.

The V gene is TRBV7-6, the J gene TRBJ1-2, with 7 bases fitting TRBD1. The CDR3 spans 16 residues. Trimming cost V 0 bases and J 0 bases; bases outside gene matches: 4. The germline CDR1 and CDR2 sequences are SGHVS and FNYEAQ. CDR3 protein: CASSLARDSANYGYTF. CDR3 nucleotides: TGTGCCAGCAGCTTAGCGAGGGACAGCGCTAACTATGGCTACACCTTC.

The chain links TRBV24-1 to TRBJ2-1; D not certain. CDR3 length: 16 residues. Trimming left V 2 bases short and J 3 bases short, with 13 bases between. Germline-derived CDR1 and CDR2 are KGHDR and SFDVKD. The CDR3 protein is CATSDSAEVGYNEQFF. CDR3 DNA: TGTGCCACCAGTGATTCCGCTGAGGTCGGCTACAATGAGCAGTTCTTC.